This T cell receptor beta chain emerged from a study of cytomegalovirus exposure and HLA in healthy donors. This CDR3 spans 16 amino acids. V gave up 1 base and J gave up 3 bases; unmatched junction bases: 7. Germline-derived CDR1 and CDR2 are SGHVS and FNYEAQ. Overall study results and limits: With DRB1 most and HLA-C fewest, TCR association rates differed between HLA loci in a later analysis. The presence/absence work took it that sequencing depth was about the same across donors. When the data were analyzed later, several of the most significant clusters appeared to be linked to common viral pathogens. TCR beta chains associated with HLA were, in a later analysis, more clonally expanded than equally common others.

PCR involved 60 Vbeta and 13 Jbeta primers. The assay was immunoSEQ multiplex PCR, and TCRdb's table has in-frame clones only and misses some. The profile shows roughly 160,000 clones, about 80% of them singletons. With regard to this clone: Its antigen remains unidentified.

The receptor's source is a man aged 18 to 29 in good health and CMV-seropositive. V is TRBV7-6 and J is TRBJ2-7, with 9 positions matching TRBD2. Sequencing was carried out using PBMCs. CDR3 protein: CASSLGIAGAFYEQYF. CDR3 nucleotides: TGTGCCAGCAGCTTAGGAATAGCGGGAGCCTTCTACGAGCAGTACTTC.